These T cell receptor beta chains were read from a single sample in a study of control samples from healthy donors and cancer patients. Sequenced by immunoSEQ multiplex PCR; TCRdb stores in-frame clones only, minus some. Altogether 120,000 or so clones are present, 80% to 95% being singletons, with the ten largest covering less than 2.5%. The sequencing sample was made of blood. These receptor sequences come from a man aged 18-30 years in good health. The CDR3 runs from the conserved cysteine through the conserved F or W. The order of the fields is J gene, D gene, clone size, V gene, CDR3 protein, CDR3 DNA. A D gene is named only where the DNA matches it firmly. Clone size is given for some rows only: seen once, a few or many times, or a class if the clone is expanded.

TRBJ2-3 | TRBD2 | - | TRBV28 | CASSLRGRTDTQYF | TGTGCCAGCAGTTTACGCGGGAGGACAGATACGCAGTATTTT
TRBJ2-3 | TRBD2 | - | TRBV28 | CASRFRGVGTDTQYF | TGTGCCAGCAGGTTCCGGGGGGTAGGTACAGATACGCAGTATTTT
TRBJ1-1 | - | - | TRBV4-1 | CASSHGHLNTEAFF | TGCGCCAGCAGCCACGGACATCTGAACACTGAAGCTTTCTTT
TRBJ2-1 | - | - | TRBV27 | CASSRQNEQFF | TGTGCCAGCAGTCGACAAAATGAGCAGTTCTTC
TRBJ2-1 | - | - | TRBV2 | CASSLGNEQFF | TGTGCCAGCAGTCTGGGCAATGAGCAGTTCTTC
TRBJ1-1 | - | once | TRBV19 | CASSFLAAGANTEAFF | TGTGCCAGTAGTTTTTTGGCTGCAGGGGCGAACACTGAAGCTTTCTTT
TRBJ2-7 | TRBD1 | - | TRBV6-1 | CASSDGQGTYEQYF | TGTGCCAGCAGTGACGGACAGGGTACCTACGAGCAGTACTTC
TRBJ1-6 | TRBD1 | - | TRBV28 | CASSSGQGDNSPLHF | TGTGCCAGCAGTTCCGGACAGGGGGATAATTCACCCCTCCACTTT
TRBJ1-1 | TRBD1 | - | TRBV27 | CASRLGTALNTEAFF | TGTGCCAGCAGACTCGGGACAGCCCTGAACACTGAAGCTTTCTTT
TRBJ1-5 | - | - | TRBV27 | CASSLWGNQPQHF | TGTGCCAGCAGTTTATGGGGGAATCAGCCCCAGCATTTT
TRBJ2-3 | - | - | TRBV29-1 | CSVERGLSTDTQYF | TGCAGCGTTGAGAGGGGCCTTAGCACAGATACGCAGTATTTT
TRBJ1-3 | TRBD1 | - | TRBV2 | CASILGTGKSSGNTIYF | TGTGCCAGCATCCTCGGGACAGGGAAATCCTCTGGAAACACCATATATTTT
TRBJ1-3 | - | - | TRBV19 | CASSIDLRALGGNTIYF | TGTGCCAGTAGTATAGATCTGCGGGCGCTCGGCGGAAACACCATATATTTT
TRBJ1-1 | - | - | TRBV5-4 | CASSLGGSKTEAFF | TGTGCCAGCAGCTTGGGGGGCAGTAAAACTGAAGCTTTCTTT
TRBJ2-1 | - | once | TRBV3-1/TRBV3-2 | CASSLQGRPNEQFF | TGTGCCAGCAGCCTACAAGGGAGGCCCAATGAGCAGTTCTTC
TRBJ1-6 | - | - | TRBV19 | CASSIDSPAVGRSPLHF | TGTGCCAGTAGTATAGATTCGCCTGCAGTCGGCCGATCACCCCTCCACTTT
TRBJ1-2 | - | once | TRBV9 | CASSVAWGVGYGYTF | TGTGCCAGCAGCGTAGCTTGGGGGGTGGGCTATGGCTACACCTTC
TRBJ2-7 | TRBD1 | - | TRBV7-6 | CASSLFQGANSYEQYF | TGTGCCAGCAGCTTATTTCAGGGGGCTAACTCCTACGAGCAGTACTTC
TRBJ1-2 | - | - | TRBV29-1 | CSVDREDYGYTF | TGCAGCGTTGACAGGGAGGACTATGGCTACACCTTC
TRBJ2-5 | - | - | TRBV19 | CASSTSDQETQYF | TGTGCCAGTAGTACGTCAGACCAAGAGACCCAGTACTTC
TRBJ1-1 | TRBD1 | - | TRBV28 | CASSSDRGPKGTEAFF | TGTGCCAGCAGTTCGGACAGGGGGCCCAAAGGGACTGAAGCTTTCTTT
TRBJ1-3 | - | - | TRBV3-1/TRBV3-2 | CASSLVSGGNTIYF | TGTGCCAGCAGCTTGGTATCTGGGGGAAACACCATATATTTT